The 17 T cell receptor beta chains given below trace back to one sample, sequenced in a study of blood T cell repertoires in COVID-19. The protocol was immunoSEQ multiplex PCR, while the TCRdb copy is restricted to in-frame clones and leaves out a portion. The table has some 530,000 clones, approximately 91% seen once. The sample was PBMCs or T cells enriched from blood (not recorded which). These receptors originate from a woman in her sixties or seventies who had recovered from COVID-19.

V gene TRBV5-1 combines with J gene TRBJ1-4; the match to TRBD1 covers 9 bases. The CDR3 consists of 18 residues. Germline V gene sequence: CDR1 SGHRS, CDR2 YFSETQ. Trimming removed 3 bases from V and 6 bases from J; junction bases left unmatched: 15. CDR3 coding DNA: TGCGCCAGCAGCTCCTCCGGGACAGGGCGAGGATCGTATGAAAAACTGTTTTTT. This encodes CASSSSGTGRGSYEKLFF.

V usage is TRBV9 and J usage is TRBJ2-3, with TRBD2 matching 7 bases. Losses at the gene ends were 7 bases for V and 5 bases for J; bases not matched to a gene: 1. Per germline, CDR1 SGDLS and CDR2 YYNGEE. The CDR3 totals 11 residues. In DNA, the CDR3 is TGTGCCAGCTGGGGGGGAGATACGCAGTATTTT. Its protein is CASWGGDTQYF.

J is TRBJ1-4 and V is TRBV6-5, with D perhaps matching TRBD1 (5 bases). CDR3 length: 14 amino acids. V was trimmed by 0 bases and J by 8 bases, leaving 10 bases between them. Germline loops: CDR1 MNHEY, CDR2 SVGAGI. This CDR3 is CASSYSPGREKLFF. CDR3 sequence (DNA): TGTGCCAGCAGTTACTCCCCAGGGAGGGAAAAACTGTTTTTT.

This chain uses TRBV5-1 with TRBJ2-6; no clear D gene. Germline values: CDR1 SGHRS, CDR2 YFSETQ. The CDR3 is 17 residues long. V dropped 0 bases and J dropped 0 bases, with 10 bases sitting between them. The CDR3 region has the DNA TGCGCCAGCAGCTTGGTGCAGGCCAGCTCTGGGGCCAACGTCCTGACTTTC. Protein sequence: CASSLVQASSGANVLTF.

The chain uses TRBV20-1 and TRBJ2-2; no clear D. The V gene lost 3 bases and the J gene lost 0 bases, with 8 bases spanning the gap. Germline CDR1 is DFQATT and CDR2 is SNEGSKA (reference sequence). The CDR3 totals 14 residues. The DNA of the CDR3 is TGCAGTGCTAGTTTTTCCGCGAACACCGGGGAGCTGTTTTTT. This gives the protein CSASFSANTGELFF.

The gene calls are TRBV27 and TRBJ1-5; D gene uncertain. V lost 4 bases, J lost 6 bases, and 7 bases lay in between. The germline CDR1 and CDR2 sequences are MNHEY and SMNVEV (reference sequence). This CDR3 comprises 12 residues. CDR3 coding DNA: TGTGCCAGCAGTTCTGAGGTTCAGCCCCAGCATTTT. Its translation: CASSSEVQPQHF.

The gene calls are TRBV12-5 and TRBJ1-2, with D perhaps TRBD1 (6 bases). Germline V gives CDR1 LGHNT, CDR2 FRNRAP. This CDR3 is built from 17 residues. V was shortened by 0 bases and J by 0 bases, with 14 bases between the two germline ends. The CDR3, as DNA: TGTGCTAGTGGTTTGGTAGTAGCACAGGGAGCTAACTATGGCTACACCTTC. This codes for CASGLVVAQGANYGYTF.

The chain employs TRBV19 and TRBJ1-5, with D hard to call. Trimming removed 2 bases from V and 4 bases from J, with 15 bases in between. The CDR3 has 16 amino acids. Germline assignment: CDR1 LNHDA and CDR2 SQIVND (reference sequence). The CDR3 coding sequence is TGTGCCAGTAGTATACCGACGGTCGGGTGGAATCAGCCCCAGCATTTT. This gives the protein CASSIPTVGWNQPQHF.

This clone has a single count. This CDR3 is also generated by other DNA sequences in the sample. The CDR3 here is CASSLGGRGTDTQYF. As DNA, the CDR3 is TGTGCCAGCAGCTTAGGGGGCAGGGGCACAGATACGCAGTATTTT. The gene calls are TRBV7-2 and TRBJ2-3; possibly TRBD1 for D (5 bases). V dropped 1 base and J dropped 1 base, with 9 bases sitting between them. The CDR3 is 15 residues long. Per the germline V gene, CDR1 is SGHTA and CDR2 is FQGNSA.

Written as DNA, the CDR3 is TGTGCCAGCAGTCGGACAGATAACTATGGCTACACCTTC. Its protein is CASSRTDNYGYTF. The chain employs TRBV6-5 and TRBJ1-2, with D possibly being TRBD1 (6 bases). The germline CDR1 and CDR2 sequences are MNHEY and SVGAGI. CDR3 length equals 13 residues. The V end was cut by 5 bases, the J end by 1 base, with 8 bases between.

The V gene is TRBV24-1, the J gene TRBJ2-1, with 7 bases matching TRBD1. The CDR3 runs to 14 residues. V lost 4 bases and J lost 4; bases outside the gene matches: 3. CDR1 KGHDR and CDR2 SFDVKD come from the germline V gene. CDR3 in DNA: TGTGCCACCAGTGAGAGGGGGCGTTACAATGAGCAGTTCTTC. It yields the protein CATSERGRYNEQFF.

J is TRBJ1-2 and V is TRBV30; a possible D gene is TRBD1 (6 bases). The CDR3 is 13 residues long. Per the germline V gene, CDR1 is GTSNPN and CDR2 is SVGIG (reference sequence). V lost 3 bases to trimming and J lost 4 bases, with 12 bases between them. The CDR3 protein is CAWRTQGTYGYTF. DNA for the CDR3: TGTGCCTGGAGGACACAGGGTACCTATGGCTACACCTTC.

The rearrangement joins TRBV11-2 to TRBJ1-3, with TRBD1 matching over 11 bases. This CDR3 region has 19 residues. CDR1 and CDR2 (germline): SGHAT, FQNNGV. The V and J ends lost 1 base and 4 bases, in that order; junction bases with no gene match: 12. The CDR3 region has the DNA TGTGCCAGCAGCTTAGCCGGGACAGGGGGGCGAGGACGCGGAAACACCATATATTTT. Translated: CASSLAGTGGRGRGNTIYF.

The J gene is TRBJ1-2, the V gene TRBV4-1, with TRBD1 identical over 8 bases. This CDR3 is built from 15 residues. The V and J ends lost 9 bases and 0 bases, in that order; junction bases with no gene match: 9. Per germline, CDR1 MGHRA and CDR2 YSYEKL. The CDR3 reads CASIGQGPTNYGYTF. In DNA form, the CDR3 reads TGCGCCAGTATTGGACAGGGACCTACTAACTATGGCTACACCTTC.

V is TRBV4-1 and J is TRBJ2-2; 13 bases fit TRBD2. This CDR3 spans 18 amino acids. Germline CDR1 and CDR2: MGHRA and YSYEKL. Trimming took 4 bases from V and 7 from J; bases not matched to a gene: 12. The CDR3 nucleotides read TGCGCCAGCAGCCCGTCACTAGCGGGGGGGCCATTCGACGGGGAGCTGTTTTTT. It specifies CASSPSLAGGPFDGELFF.

This clone was seen once. V usage is TRBV4-1 and J usage is TRBJ2-3, with TRBD2 identical over 7 bases. This CDR3 comprises 17 residues. Germline CDR1 and CDR2: MGHRA and YSYEKL. After removal of 0 bases from V and 2 bases from J, the junction contained 8 bases not matched to a gene. The CDR3 reads CASSQDWLAVYTDTQYF. Written as DNA, the CDR3 is TGCGCCAGCAGCCAAGATTGGCTAGCGGTTTACACAGATACGCAGTATTTT.

The chain is built from TRBV7-8 and TRBJ2-3, with D perhaps TRBD1 (5 bases). The CDR3 is made up of 15 amino acids. Trimming took 1 base from V and 2 from J, leaving 10 bases between them. CDR1 is SGHVS, CDR2 FQNEAQ, per germline. CDR3 sequence: CASSLDRLFTDTQYF. The CDR3 nucleotides read TGTGCCAGCAGCTTAGACAGGCTGTTCACAGATACGCAGTATTTT.